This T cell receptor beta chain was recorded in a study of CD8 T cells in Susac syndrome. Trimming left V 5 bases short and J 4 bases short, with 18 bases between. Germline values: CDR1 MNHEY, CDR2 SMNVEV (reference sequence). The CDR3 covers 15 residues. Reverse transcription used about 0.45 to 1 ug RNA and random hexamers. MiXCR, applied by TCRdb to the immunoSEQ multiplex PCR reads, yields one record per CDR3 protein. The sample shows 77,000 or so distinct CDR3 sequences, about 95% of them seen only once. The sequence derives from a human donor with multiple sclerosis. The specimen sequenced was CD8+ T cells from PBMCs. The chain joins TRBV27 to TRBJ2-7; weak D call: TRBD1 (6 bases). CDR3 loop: CASSPSEGERYEQYF. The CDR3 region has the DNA TGTGCCAGCAGTCCCTCAGAGGGGGAGAGGTACGAGCAGTACTTC.